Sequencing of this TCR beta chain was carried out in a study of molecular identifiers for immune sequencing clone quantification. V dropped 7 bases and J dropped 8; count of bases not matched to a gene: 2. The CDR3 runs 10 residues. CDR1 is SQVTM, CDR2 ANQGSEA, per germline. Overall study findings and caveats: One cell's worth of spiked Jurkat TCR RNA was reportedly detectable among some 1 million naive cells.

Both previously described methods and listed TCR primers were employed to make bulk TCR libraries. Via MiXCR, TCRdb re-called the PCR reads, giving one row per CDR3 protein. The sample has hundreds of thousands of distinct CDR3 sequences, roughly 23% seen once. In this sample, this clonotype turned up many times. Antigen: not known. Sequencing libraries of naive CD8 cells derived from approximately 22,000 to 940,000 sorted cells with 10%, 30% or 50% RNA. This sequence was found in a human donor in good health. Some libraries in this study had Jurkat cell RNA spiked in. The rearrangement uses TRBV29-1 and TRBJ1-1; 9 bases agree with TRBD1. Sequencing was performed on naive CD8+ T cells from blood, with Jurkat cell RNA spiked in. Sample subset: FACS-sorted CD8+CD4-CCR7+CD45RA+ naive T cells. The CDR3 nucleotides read TGCAGCGGGGACAGGGAGGAAGCTTTCTTT. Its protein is CSGDREEAFF.